What follows are 20 T cell receptor beta chains derived from one specimen sequenced in a study of blood T cells in healthy people across ages. Through a sample-barcoded 5' primer and a J-beta primer mix, a second PCR was run for 7 to 11 cycles. TCRdb reanalysed the 5' RACE reads using MiXCR and keeps one entry per CDR3 protein. The table has about 1.7 million distinct CDR3 sequences, 28% seen once; the top ten hold 7.7%. The specimen sequenced was blood. The receptors come from a woman under 40 in good health.

The sample holds a few counts of this clonotype. This chain uses TRBV30 with TRBJ2-7; D remains ambiguous. The CDR3 length is 12 residues. CDR1 GTSNPN and CDR2 SVGIG come from the germline V gene (reference sequence). With 8 bases removed from V and 3 bases from J, the gap between germline ends came to 14 bases. CDR3 sequence: CAGYGNDYEQYF. DNA for the CDR3: TGTGCCGGATACGGTAATGACTACGAGCAGTACTTC.

In its sample, this clonotype was seen a few times. This chain joins TRBV12-3 or TRBV12-4 and TRBJ1-2; no reliable D call. Trimming shortened V by 9 bases and J by 2 bases, and 13 bases separated the two germline ends. The CDR3 loop spans 13 amino acids. This chain's CDR3 is CASRVDGNYGYTF. As DNA, the CDR3 is TGTGCCAGTCGCGTGGACGGGAACTATGGCTACACCTTC.

The chain has TRBV6-6 and TRBJ2-2; 7 nucleotides agree with TRBD2. From germline, CDR1 is MNHNY and CDR2 SVGAGI (reference sequence). V trimming: 11 bases; J trimming: 3 bases; junction bases outside the gene matches: 6. This CDR3 contains 13 residues. The CDR3 region is CAVGGPDTGELFF. CDR3 bases: TGTGCCGTGGGAGGGCCGGACACCGGGGAGCTGTTTTTT.

This clonotype was counted a few times. This sequence joins TRBV7-9 and TRBJ2-7; D could derive from TRBD1 or TRBD2 (5 bases each). Per germline, CDR1 SEHNR and CDR2 FQNEAQ (reference sequence). The CDR3 runs 16 residues. With 5 bases removed from V and 6 bases from J, the gap between germline ends came to 23 bases. DNA for the CDR3: TGTGCCAGCAGCCACGGGGACCGGTCTGGTGGGGGCGAGCAGTACTTC. It is translated as CASSHGDRSGGGEQYF.

At least ten counts were recorded for this clonotype. This chain links TRBV9 with TRBJ1-2; no clear D. V was shortened by 5 bases and J by 10 bases, with 15 bases between the two germline ends. The CDR3 is 12 amino acids. Germline CDR1 SGDLS, CDR2 YYNGEE. The CDR3 coding sequence is TGTGCCAGCAGTCGGGGTACTTCCCACTACACCTTC. The encoded protein is CASSRGTSHYTF.

The sample holds a few counts of this clonotype. This chain's CDR3 is CASSTGLAGGRYEQFF. In DNA, the CDR3 is TGTGCCAGCAGCACAGGACTAGCGGGAGGGAGGTATGAGCAGTTCTTC. The V and J genes are TRBV7-2 and TRBJ2-1, with TRBD2 matching 15 bases. The CDR3 extends over 16 amino acids. From germline, CDR1 is SGHTA and CDR2 FQGNSA. Trimming took 5 bases from V and 8 from J; bases not matched to a gene: 7. Full variable domain (missing parts from reference TRBV7-2 and TRBJ2-1): GAGVSQSPSNKVTEKGKDVELRCDPISGHTALYWYRQSLGQGLEFLIYFQGNSAPDKSGLPSDRFSAERTGGSVSTLTIQRTQQEDSAVYLCASSTGLAGGRYEQFFGPGTRLTVL.

The gene calls are TRBV30 and TRBJ2-7; 12 positions agree with TRBD1. The CDR3 is 12 amino acids. Germline assignment: CDR1 GTSNPN and CDR2 SVGIG (reference sequence). The V gene end was trimmed by 5 bases and the J gene end by 6 bases; junction bases not matched to a gene: 2. The CDR3 DNA follows: TGTGCCTGGGGGACAGGGGGCGTCGAGCAGTACTTC. Its protein product is CAWGTGGVEQYF.

The chain recombines TRBV7-2 with TRBJ2-2, with TRBD2 matching over 9 bases. J lost 4 bases, V lost 5 bases, and 5 bases had no gene match. The CDR3 has 15 residues. Per the germline V gene, CDR1 is SGHTA and CDR2 is FQGNSA. The CDR3 region has the DNA TGTGCCAGCAGCGGCAGCGGGGGGTTCACCGGGGAGCTGTTTTTT. The encoded protein is CASSGSGGFTGELFF.

This clonotype occurred a few times. The V gene is TRBV12-3 or TRBV12-4, the J gene TRBJ2-3, with D perhaps matching TRBD1 (6 bases). Deletions cut 7 bases from V and 0 bases from J, with 14 bases between. This CDR3 contains 15 residues. CDR3 nucleotide sequence: TGTGCCAGCACCCCAGGGGTCCTGAGCACAGATACGCAGTATTTT. It is translated as CASTPGVLSTDTQYF.

This clonotype was recorded a few times. The rearrangement joins TRBV5-6 to TRBJ2-4; weak D call: TRBD2 (5 bases). Germline loops: CDR1 SGHDT, CDR2 YYEEEE. CDR3 length: 14 residues. Trimming pared 1 base from V and 8 bases from J, leaving 13 bases between. The CDR3 sequence is CASSLMLARDIQYF. The CDR3 region has the DNA TGTGCCAGCAGCTTGATGCTAGCACGTGACATTCAGTACTTC.

This clonotype was seen only a few times. The V gene is TRBV13, the J gene TRBJ2-1; TRBD2 matches 7 bases. Per the germline V gene, CDR1 is PRHDT and CDR2 is FYEKMQ (reference sequence). J gave up 1 base and V 5 bases, and 5 bases lay outside the gene matches. CDR3 length equals 15 residues. CDR3 DNA sequence: TGTGCCAGCAGCACGTCTAGCGGATCCTACAATGAGCAGTTCTTC. Its translation is CASSTSSGSYNEQFF.

Concerning this clonotype itself: A much larger clone sits a single nucleotide away, making a read error possible. The V gene is TRBV4-1, the J gene TRBJ2-5; no reliable D call. The DNA matches TRBJ2-1 better at its end, which makes the J call doubtful. The CDR3 consists of 13 residues. The germline CDR1 and CDR2 sequences are MGHRA and YSYEKL. The CDR3: CASSYLLQETQFF. For the CDR3, the DNA is TGCGCCAGCAGCTACCTACTACAAGAGACCCAGTTCTTC.

The chain joins TRBV12-3 or TRBV12-4 to TRBJ2-7, with D unresolved. The germline V and J ends were trimmed by 6 bases and 3 bases, with 18 bases remaining between them. The CDR3 spans 15 residues. The CDR3, as DNA: TGTGCCAGCAGGGGATGGGCCGACCTATTCTACGAGCAGTACTTC. It encodes CASRGWADLFYEQYF.

This clonotype showed up just a few times. The chain uses TRBV12-3 or TRBV12-4 and TRBJ2-3; D is undetermined. Trimming removed 2 bases from V and 1 base from J, with 13 bases in between. The CDR3 has 16 amino acids. For the CDR3, the DNA is TGTGCCAGCAGTTTATCGATGGCCGTGGGCACAGATACGCAGTATTTT. Translated, it gives CASSLSMAVGTDTQYF.

V is TRBV7-2 and J is TRBJ2-3; D is possibly TRBD1 (6 bases). Trimming took 2 bases from V and 8 from J, leaving 17 bases between them. Per the germline V gene, CDR1 is SGHTA and CDR2 is FQGNSA. The CDR3 sequence is 15 residues long. CDR3: CASSLTPTLGGTQYF. In DNA, the CDR3 is TGTGCCAGCAGCTTAACCCCGACTTTAGGGGGTACGCAGTATTTT.

V is TRBV7-8 and J is TRBJ2-4; perhaps TRBD1 as D (5 bases). Germline assignment: CDR1 SGHVS and CDR2 FQNEAQ. CDR3 length: 15 amino acids. The ends were cut back, 3 bases at V and 3 bases at J, with 12 bases in the middle. The CDR3 DNA sequence: TGTGCCAGCAGCTTTCCCGGACATAACAAAAACATTCAGTACTTC. This gives the protein CASSFPGHNKNIQYF.

On this clonotype: Mismatch with germline at one junction end may stem from a read error. V and J are TRBV6-6 and TRBJ2-7; TRBD2 aligns across 8 bases. Germline values: CDR1 MNHNY, CDR2 SVGAGI (reference sequence). The CDR3 contains 15 residues. CDR3 sequence: CASNRGVAGTYDQYF. DNA for the CDR3: TGTGCCAGCAACCGCGGGGTAGCGGGAACCTACGATCAGTACTTC.

The chain has TRBV12-3 or TRBV12-4 and TRBJ2-7, with 7 bases identical to TRBD1. J was trimmed by 4 bases and V by 7 bases; bases with no gene match: 19. The CDR3 is 17 amino acids. The CDR3 spells CASKPGQPTSRPYEQYF. The CDR3 DNA sequence: TGTGCCAGCAAACCGGGACAGCCAACTTCCCGCCCTTACGAGCAGTACTTC.

The chain links TRBV6-6 to TRBJ2-5, with 7 nucleotides matching TRBD2. The J call is uncertain, as TRBJ2-7 better fits the DNA end. This CDR3 has 16 residues. In germline, CDR1 is MNHNY, CDR2 SVGAGI (reference sequence). The CDR3 region is CASSYFQGGVENEQYF. The CDR3 nucleotides are TGTGCCAGCAGTTACTTTCAGGGAGGGGTGGAAAACGAGCAGTACTTC.

This clonotype was counted only a few times. The chain has TRBV20-1 and TRBJ2-3, with TRBD2 matching over 9 bases. This CDR3 region has 14 residues. V was pared by 1 base and J by 4 bases, with 3 bases of the junction left unmatched. The V gene's germline CDR1 is DFQATT and CDR2 SNEGSKA (reference sequence). This CDR3 is CSARVLAGADTQYF. CDR3 nucleotides: TGCAGTGCTAGAGTATTAGCGGGAGCAGATACGCAGTATTTT.